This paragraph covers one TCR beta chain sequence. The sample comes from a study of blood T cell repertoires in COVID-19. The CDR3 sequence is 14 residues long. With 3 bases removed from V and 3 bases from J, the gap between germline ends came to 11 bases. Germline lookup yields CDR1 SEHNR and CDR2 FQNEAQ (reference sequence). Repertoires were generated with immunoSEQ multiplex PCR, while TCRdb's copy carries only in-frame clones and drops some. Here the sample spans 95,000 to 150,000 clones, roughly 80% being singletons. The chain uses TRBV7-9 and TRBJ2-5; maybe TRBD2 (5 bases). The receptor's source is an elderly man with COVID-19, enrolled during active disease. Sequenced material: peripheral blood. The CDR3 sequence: CASSLVDGKETQYF. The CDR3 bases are TGTGCCAGCAGCTTGGTCGACGGGAAAGAGACCCAGTACTTC.